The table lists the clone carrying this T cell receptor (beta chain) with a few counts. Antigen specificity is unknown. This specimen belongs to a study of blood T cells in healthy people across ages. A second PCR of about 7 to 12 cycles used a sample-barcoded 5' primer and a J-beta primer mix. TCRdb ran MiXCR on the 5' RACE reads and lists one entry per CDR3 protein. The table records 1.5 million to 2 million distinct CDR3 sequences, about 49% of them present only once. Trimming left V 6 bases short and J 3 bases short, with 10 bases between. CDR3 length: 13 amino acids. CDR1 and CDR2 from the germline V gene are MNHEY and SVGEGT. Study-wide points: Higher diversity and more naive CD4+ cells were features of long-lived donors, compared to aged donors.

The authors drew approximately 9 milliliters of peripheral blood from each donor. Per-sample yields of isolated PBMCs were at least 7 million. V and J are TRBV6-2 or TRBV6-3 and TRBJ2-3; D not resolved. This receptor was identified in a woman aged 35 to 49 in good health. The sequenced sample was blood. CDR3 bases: TGTGCCAGCAGCCCCCATAGGACAGATACGCAGTATTTT. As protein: CASSPHRTDTQYF.